The rows below give T cell receptor beta chains drawn from one sample of a study of blood T cell repertoires in COVID-19. Only in-frame clones appear in the TCRdb table, and some are missing; sequencing was by immunoSEQ multiplex PCR. Of more than 95,000 clones listed, roughly 80% are singletons. Sequences were obtained from peripheral blood. These receptors originate from a man in his sixties with acute or convalescent COVID-19. CDR3s include the opening cysteine and the closing phenylalanine or tryptophan. The order of the fields is D gene, clone size, J gene, V gene, CDR3 protein, CDR3 DNA. A D gene is named only where the DNA matches it firmly. Part of the rows lack a size; the others show once, few, many or a class for expanded clones.

>TRBD1|-|TRBJ1-6|TRBV13
CASSNFRGQGGGPPLHF
TGTGCCAGCAGCAATTTCCGGGGACAGGGGGGAGGGCCACCCCTCCACTTT
>TRBD2|once|TRBJ2-3|TRBV11-2
CASSRSPVVAGVQDTQYF
TGTGCCAGCAGCCGATCCCCGGTGGTAGCGGGAGTTCAAGATACGCAGTATTTT
>TRBD2|-|TRBJ2-1|TRBV7-8
CASSASGRLEQFF
TGTGCCAGCAGCGCTAGCGGGAGGCTTGAGCAGTTCTTC
>-|once|TRBJ1-2|TRBV7-9
CASSHRTAARGYTF
TGTGCCAGCAGCCATAGGACAGCCGCTCGCGGCTACACCTTC
>-|-|TRBJ2-1|TRBV12-5
CASGLVRNEQFF
TGTGCTAGTGGTTTGGTACGGAATGAGCAGTTCTTC
>-|-|TRBJ2-3|TRBV7-8
CASSFATDTQYF
TGTGCCAGCAGCTTCGCGACAGATACGCAGTATTTT
>-|-|TRBJ2-1|TRBV3-1/TRBV3-2
CASSRGLAGEQFF
TGTGCCAGCAGCCGGGGACTGGCCGGGGAGCAGTTCTTC
>-|few|TRBJ1-1|TRBV12-5
CASGLGGRNTEAFF
TGTGCTAGTGGTTTAGGAGGTCGGAACACTGAAGCTTTCTTT
>-|once|TRBJ1-2|TRBV4-1
CASSQPGTSGYTF
TGCGCCAGCAGCCAACCGGGGACATCCGGCTACACCTTC
>TRBD2|-|TRBJ2-1|TRBV3-1/TRBV3-2
CASSQMAASGSIGEQFF
TGTGCCAGCAGCCAAATGGCGGCTAGCGGGAGTATCGGTGAGCAGTTCTTC
>TRBD1|-|TRBJ2-2|TRBV28
CASSPGQGAFGELFF
TGTGCCAGCAGCCCTGGACAGGGGGCGTTCGGGGAGCTGTTTTTT
>-|-|TRBJ1-5|TRBV27
CASSLRGRGRSNQPQHF
TGTGCCAGCAGTTTACGGGGTCGGGGGAGGTCCAATCAGCCCCAGCATTTT
>-|-|TRBJ1-4|TRBV5-8
CASSPAYREANEKLFF
TGTGCCAGCAGCCCTGCCTACAGGGAAGCTAATGAAAAACTGTTTTTT
>-|few|TRBJ1-5|TRBV4-3
CASSQTAGNQPQHF
TGCGCCAGCAGCCAGACAGCTGGTAATCAGCCCCAGCATTTT
>TRBD2|-|TRBJ2-3|TRBV5-1
CASSLGLAASTDTQYF
TGCGCCAGCAGCTTGGGACTAGCGGCTAGCACAGATACGCAGTATTTT
>TRBD2|-|TRBJ2-1|TRBV25-1
CASSELSGRAVWDEQFF
TGTGCCAGCAGTGAATTATCCGGGAGGGCCGTTTGGGATGAGCAGTTCTTC
>TRBD1|-|TRBJ2-7|TRBV12-3/TRBV12-4
CASRAGGPYEQYF
TGTGCCAGCAGAGCAGGGGGCCCCTACGAGCAGTACTTC
>TRBD2|-|TRBJ2-7|TRBV9
CASSVVPGGPGEQYF
TGTGCCAGCAGCGTAGTCCCGGGAGGGCCGGGGGAGCAGTACTTC
>TRBD2|-|TRBJ2-1|TRBV2
CASRPSSGNAYNEQFF
TGTGCCAGCAGGCCATCTAGCGGAAACGCTTACAATGAGCAGTTCTTC
>-|few|TRBJ1-5|TRBV28
CASSKGVGSRSNQPQHF
TGTGCCAGCAGCAAGGGGGTAGGAAGTAGAAGCAATCAGCCCCAGCATTTT
>-|-|TRBJ1-3|TRBV28
CASITSSGNTIYF
TGTGCCAGCATCACATCCTCTGGAAACACCATATATTTT
>-|-|TRBJ1-3|TRBV9
CASSVARGSGNTIYF
TGTGCCAGCAGCGTAGCAAGAGGATCTGGAAACACCATATATTTT
>-|-|TRBJ2-6|TRBV28
CASSDTGANVLTF
TGTGCCAGCAGCGACACTGGGGCCAACGTCCTGACTTTC
>-|-|TRBJ1-5|TRBV29-1
CSVSQGNQPQHF
TGCAGCGTTAGTCAGGGGAATCAGCCCCAGCATTTT
>-|-|TRBJ1-4|TRBV13
CASSLGGPPGEKLFF
TGTGCCAGCAGCTTAGGGGGCCCACCGGGAGAAAAACTGTTTTTT
>TRBD1|-|TRBJ2-1|TRBV9
CASSVVSSGGSSYNEQFF
TGTGCCAGCAGCGTAGTGAGTTCAGGGGGAAGTTCCTACAATGAGCAGTTCTTC
>-|-|TRBJ2-2|TRBV29-1
CSVEQGETGELFF
TGCAGCGTTGAACAGGGTGAGACCGGGGAGCTGTTTTTT